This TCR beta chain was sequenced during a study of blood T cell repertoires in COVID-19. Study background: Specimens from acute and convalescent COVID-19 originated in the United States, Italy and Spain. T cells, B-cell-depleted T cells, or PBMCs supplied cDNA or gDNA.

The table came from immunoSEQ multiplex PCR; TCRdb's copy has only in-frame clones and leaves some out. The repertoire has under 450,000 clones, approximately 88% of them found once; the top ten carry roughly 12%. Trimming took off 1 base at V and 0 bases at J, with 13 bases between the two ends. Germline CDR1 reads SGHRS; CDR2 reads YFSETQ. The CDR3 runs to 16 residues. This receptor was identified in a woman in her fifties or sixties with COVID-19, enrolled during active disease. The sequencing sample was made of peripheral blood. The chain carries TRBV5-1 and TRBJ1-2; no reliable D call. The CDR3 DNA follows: TGCGCCAGCAGCTTGAATGTGTACACCACTAACTATGGCTACACCTTC. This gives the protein CASSLNVYTTNYGYTF.